Shown below are 9 T cell receptor beta chains from a single sample sequenced in a study of T cells in Graves' hyperthyroidism and ophthalmopathy. RNA transcripts gave rise to amplified TCR beta CDR3 regions. The HTBI primer set served for first-round RT-PCR of the TCR CDR3. TCRdb re-called the multiplex PCR reads through MiXCR, storing one row per CDR3 protein. The sample holds some 420,000 distinct CDR3 sequences, 12% to 15% seen once. What was sequenced was blood. These receptors were taken from a woman aged 18-35 years with Graves' hyperthyroidism.

J is TRBJ2-5 and V is TRBV25-1; 8 nucleotides agree with TRBD2. V lost 5 bases, J lost 5 bases, and 10 bases stayed unmatched. Germline-derived CDR1 and CDR2 are MGHDK and SYGVNS. This CDR3 is 15 amino acids long. The CDR3 DNA reads TGTGCCAGCAGTCTCACTAGCGGTCCAGGGGAGACCCAGTACTTC. It yields the protein CASSLTSGPGETQYF.

This clonotype was detected many times. V gene TRBV7-8 combines with J gene TRBJ1-5; D unresolved. The CDR3 covers 15 residues. Germline CDR1 is SGHVS and CDR2 is FQNEAQ. Trimming pared 5 bases from V and 5 bases from J, leaving 16 bases between. As DNA, the CDR3 is TGTGCCAGCAGCCAAGCGGGCAGAAAATATCAGCCCCAGCATTTT. This gives the protein CASSQAGRKYQPQHF.

This clonotype has a count of ten or more. V gene TRBV18 combines with J gene TRBJ2-3; no reliable D call. Germline V CDR1 and CDR2: KGHSH, LQKENI. Between the trimmed V and J ends, which lost 0 bases and 3 bases, there was a span of 13 bases. This CDR3 comprises 16 residues. CDR3 in amino acids: CASSPPMDSGTDTQYF. Here the CDR3 DNA reads TGTGCCAGCTCACCACCAATGGATTCTGGAACAGATACGCAGTATTTT. The full variable domain, with the rest looked up from reference TRBV18 and TRBJ2-3, is NAGVMQNPRHLVRRRGQEARLRCSPMKGHSHVYWYRQLPEEGLKFMVYLQKENIIDESGMPKERFSAEFPKEGPSILRIQQVVRGDSAAYFCASSPPMDSGTDTQYFGPGTRLTVL.

This clonotype came up once. A clone one base away is much larger, so this may be a read error. This chain connects TRBV28 to TRBJ2-7; TRBD1 agrees at 7 bases. The CDR3 sequence is 16 residues long. Looked up from germline, CDR1 is MDHEN and CDR2 is SYDVKM. V trimming: 8 bases; J trimming: 1 base; junction bases outside the gene matches: 14. CDR3 region: CASPKGGLRQSYEQYF. The CDR3 DNA sequence: TGTGCCAGCCCTAAAGGGGGCTTACGTCAGTCCTACGAGCAGTACTTC.

This clonotype was seen at least ten times. V is TRBV12-3 or TRBV12-4 and J is TRBJ1-2; no clear D. The CDR3 is 13 amino acids. V was clipped by 2 bases and J by 3 bases, with 7 bases between them. The CDR3 reads CASSLRADYGYTF. In DNA form, the CDR3 reads TGTGCCAGCAGTTTAAGGGCGGACTATGGCTACACCTTC.

The chain links TRBV20-1 to TRBJ1-4, with TRBD1 matching over 7 bases. Germline V lookup: CDR1 DFQATT, CDR2 SNEGSKA (reference sequence). Germline trimming cut 0 bases from V and 5 bases from J; bases unmatched to any gene: 6. This CDR3 has 15 residues. CDR3 residues: CSARDPGQPNEKLFF. DNA for the CDR3: TGCAGTGCTAGAGACCCGGGACAGCCGAATGAAAAACTGTTTTTT.

This clonotype was detected a few times. The CDR3, as DNA: TGTGCTAGTGGTCCCCATCCGGGACAGGCTGGAGGCTACACCTTC. Translation gives CASGPHPGQAGGYTF. The chain is built from TRBV12-5 and TRBJ1-2; 8 bases map to TRBD1. With 5 bases clipped from V and 8 bases from J, the junction kept 13 bases outside the gene matches. The CDR3 has 15 amino acids. The germline CDR1 and CDR2 sequences are LGHNT and FRNRAP.

This rearrangement joins TRBV5-4 to TRBJ1-2; 10 positions agree with TRBD1. CDR3 length equals 16 residues. CDR1 is SGHNT, CDR2 YYREEE, per germline (reference sequence). Losses at the gene ends were 4 bases for V and 7 bases for J; bases not matched to a gene: 13. Here the CDR3 reads CASSPGQGRDLGGYTF. CDR3 in DNA: TGTGCCAGCAGCCCGGGACAGGGGAGGGATCTAGGTGGCTACACCTTC.

V is TRBV6-1 and J is TRBJ1-1; D remains ambiguous. Germline values: CDR1 MNHNS, CDR2 SASEGT. The length of the CDR3 is 16 residues. V gave up 1 base and J gave up 0 bases, with 12 bases separating them. CDR3 loop: CASSEGLGFLNTEAFF. CDR3 sequence (DNA): TGTGCCAGCAGTGAAGGTCTAGGGTTCCTGAACACTGAAGCTTTCTTT.